The 15 T cell receptor beta chains reported below all come from one sample, sequenced in a study of identical twins. TCRdb independently ran MiXCR on the 5' RACE reads; one entry per CDR3 protein. The sample has around 160,000 distinct CDR3 sequences, roughly 3.5% seen once. The sample was memory T cells sorted from blood. The receptors were sampled from a man between 18 and 29 years old in good health.

This clonotype was picked up many times. The chain links TRBV11-1 to TRBJ2-1; TRBD2 matches 11 bases. Per the germline V gene, CDR1 is SGHAT and CDR2 is FQDESV (reference sequence). The length of the CDR3 is 19 residues. The J segment lost 1 base and the V segment lost 5 bases, leaving 13 bases of the junction unmatched. The CDR3 reads CASSPRLAGGGGSYNEQFF. In DNA form, the CDR3 reads TGTGCCAGCAGCCCAAGGCTAGCGGGAGGTGGGGGTTCCTACAATGAGCAGTTCTTC.

The chain links TRBV6-2 or TRBV6-3 to TRBJ2-1, with 8 bases lining up with TRBD1. The CDR3 sequence is 13 residues long. Germline V CDR1 and CDR2: MNHEY, SVGEGT. After removal of 5 bases from V and 8 bases from J, the junction contained 5 bases not matched to a gene. In nucleotides, the CDR3 is TGTGCCAGCAGTATAACAGGGGGGCATGAGCAGTTCTTC. Translated, it gives CASSITGGHEQFF.

This clonotype was seen many times. The chain has TRBV20-1 and TRBJ2-7; maybe TRBD2 (7 bases). The CDR3 has 17 amino acids. The V and J ends lost 6 bases and 3 bases respectively, with 27 bases between them. Germline V gives CDR1 DFQATT, CDR2 SNEGSKA (reference sequence). In DNA, the CDR3 is TGCAGTGCGAACTACCTGGCCCGGGGGGCATTCGTCTACGAGCAGTACTTC. It translates to CSANYLARGAFVYEQYF.

This chain links TRBV11-1 with TRBJ2-5; TRBD1 agrees at 10 bases. With V trimmed by 4 bases and J by 5 bases, 1 base remained unmatched. The CDR3 contains 13 residues. CDR1 SGHAT and CDR2 FQDESV come from the germline V gene (reference sequence). CDR3 sequence: CASSWDRGETQYF. CDR3 nucleotides: TGTGCCAGCAGCTGGGACAGGGGCGAGACCCAGTACTTC.

This clonotype was found many times. The chain links TRBV2 to TRBJ2-1, with 7 positions matching TRBD2. CDR3 length equals 17 residues. The germline V gene encodes CDR1 SNHLY and CDR2 FYNNEI. The V gene end was trimmed by 8 bases and the J gene end by 0 bases; junction bases not matched to a gene: 13. Written as DNA, the CDR3 is TGTGCCAGCGGGGGGGGGATAGCGGACATCTCCTACAATGAGCAGTTCTTC. Translation: CASGGGIADISYNEQFF.

This clonotype showed up many times. This chain uses TRBV6-5 with TRBJ2-7; possible D gene TRBD1, 6 bases. The germline V gene encodes CDR1 MNHEY and CDR2 SVGAGI. The CDR3 extends over 14 amino acids. The V gene lost 7 bases and the J gene lost 5 bases, with 18 bases spanning the gap. The CDR3 loop is CASTYGRGNHEQYV. DNA of the CDR3: TGTGCCAGCACTTATGGCAGGGGAAACCACGAGCAGTACGTC.

This clonotype was seen at least ten times. The V and J genes are TRBV29-1 and TRBJ1-2; D not certain. Trimming removed 3 bases at V and 2 bases at J, with 10 bases between. The germline CDR1 and CDR2 sequences are SQVTM and ANQGSEA. The CDR3 contains 13 residues. CDR3 region: CSVEKGSNYGYTF. The CDR3 DNA reads as TGCAGCGTTGAGAAAGGGAGCAACTATGGCTACACCTTC. Full variable domain (rest looked up from reference TRBV29-1 and TRBJ1-2): SAVISQKPSRDICQRGTSLTIQCQVDSQVTMMFWYRQQPGQSLTLIATANQGSEATYESGFVIDKFPISRPNLTFSTLTVSNMSPEDSSIYLCSVEKGSNYGYTFGSGTRLTVV.

This clonotype was counted at least ten times. The V call is TRBV6-1, the J call TRBJ2-7; 11 nucleotides agree with TRBD1. CDR1 and CDR2 from the germline V gene are MNHNS and SASEGT. Trimming removed 10 bases from V and 5 bases from J; junction bases left unmatched: 13. There are 15 residues in the CDR3. CDR3 coding DNA: TGTGCCACCCTTCATTCCGGGACAGGGGGACACGAGCAGTACTTC. It yields the protein CATLHSGTGGHEQYF.

This clonotype was detected ten times or more. The chain carries TRBV19 and TRBJ2-3; 7 bases map to TRBD2. V lost 0 bases to trimming and J lost 2 bases; unmatched junction nucleotides: 2. Germline CDR1 is LNHDA and CDR2 is SQIVND (reference sequence). The CDR3 is made up of 15 amino acids. CDR3 DNA sequence: TGTGCCAGTAGTATAGATGCGGGAGCCACAGATACGCAGTATTTT. This gives the protein CASSIDAGATDTQYF.

This clonotype was recorded at least ten times. The genes are TRBV5-5 and TRBJ1-1; D is unresolved. Germline CDR1 and CDR2: SGHKS and YYEKEE (reference sequence). The ends were cut back, 0 bases at V and 11 bases at J, with 8 bases in the middle. The CDR3 is 11 amino acids. CDR3 in amino acids: CASSLERVAFF. The CDR3 bases are TGTGCCAGCAGCTTGGAAAGGGTGGCTTTCTTT. Full variable domain (rest looked up from reference TRBV5-5 and TRBJ1-1): DAGVTQSPTHLIKTRGQQVTLRCSPISGHKSVSWYQQVLGQGPQFIFQYYEKEERGRGNFPDRFSARQFPNYSSELNVNALLLGDSALYLCASSLERVAFFGQGTRLTVV.

This clonotype was seen repeatedly, ten times or more. CDR3 sequence reads: CTKTSGDTQYF. As DNA, the CDR3 is TGTACCAAGACTAGCGGAGATACGCAGTATTTT. The chain carries TRBV5-6 and TRBJ2-3; the match to TRBD2 covers 9 bases. CDR1 and CDR2 from the germline V gene are SGHDT and YYEEEE. The length of the CDR3 is 11 residues. The whole variable domain, remainder taken from reference TRBV5-6 and TRBJ2-3, is DAGVTQSPTHLIKTRGQQVTLRCSPKSGHDTVSWYQQALGQGPQFIFQYYEEEERQRGNFPDRFSGHQFPNYSSELNVNALLLGDSALYLCTKTSGDTQYFGPGTRLTVL.

This clonotype was recorded a few times. V usage is TRBV3-1 and J usage is TRBJ1-5; D might be TRBD1 (5 bases). Trimming cost V 1 base and J 6 bases, with 10 bases left between them. The germline V gene has CDR1 LGHDT and CDR2 YNNKEL (reference sequence). The CDR3 runs to 14 residues. DNA of the CDR3: TGTGCCAGCAGCCAAGCAGGGATATTTCAGCCCCAGCATTTT. Protein: CASSQAGIFQPQHF.

At least ten counts were recorded for this clonotype. This chain links TRBV7-2 with TRBJ2-6; 9 positions agree with TRBD1. J gave up 2 bases and V 5 bases, and 4 bases lay outside the gene matches. The germline gives CDR1 SGHTA, CDR2 FQGNSA. CDR3 size: 16 residues. The CDR3 DNA sequence: TGTGCCAGCAGCCTACAGGGGGCACCTGGGGCCAACGTCCTGACTTTC. Translated: CASSLQGAPGANVLTF.

This clonotype was seen ten or more times. The V call is TRBV29-1, the J call TRBJ1-1; 8 nucleotides agree with TRBD1. With V trimmed by 4 bases and J by 4 bases, 11 bases remained unmatched. This CDR3 region has 15 residues. Germline loops: CDR1 SQVTM, CDR2 ANQGSEA. DNA of the CDR3: TGCAGCGTTGCCGGGCGGACAGGGTGGCGCACTGAAGCTTTCTTT. Its protein is CSVAGRTGWRTEAFF. The full variable domain, with the rest looked up from reference TRBV29-1 and TRBJ1-1, is SAVISQKPSRDICQRGTSLTIQCQVDSQVTMMFWYRQQPGQSLTLIATANQGSEATYESGFVIDKFPISRPNLTFSTLTVSNMSPEDSSIYLCSVAGRTGWRTEAFFGQGTRLTVV.

In its sample, this clonotype was seen many times. V is TRBV3-1 and J is TRBJ2-5, with TRBD2 as a possible D gene (6 bases). V was shortened by 5 bases and J by 2 bases, with 21 bases between the two germline ends. The CDR3 runs 17 residues. The germline V gene has CDR1 LGHDT and CDR2 YNNKEL (reference sequence). The CDR3, as DNA: TGTGCCAGCAGCAGCGCTATTGCGGGGTATCAACAAGAGACCCAGTACTTC. Translating gives CASSSAIAGYQQETQYF.